These T cell receptor beta chains were read from a single sample in a study of blood T cell repertoires in COVID-19. Sequencing used immunoSEQ multiplex PCR; TCRdb keeps in-frame clones, though not all of them. This table holds hundreds of thousands of clones, about 90% found once. Material for sequencing was PBMCs or T cells enriched from blood (not recorded which). These receptors all come from a woman in her 30s who had recovered from COVID-19. Each CDR3 is given with its conserved first and last residue. A D gene is named only where the DNA matches it firmly. The size of a clone is reported for some rows only, either as once, few or many, or as a class for expanded clones.

TGTGCCAGCAGCCACCTAGCGGGAGGGCGGGAGACCCAGTACTTC,CASSHLAGGRETQYF,-,TRBJ2-5,TRBD2,TRBV3-1/TRBV3-2
TGTGCCAGCAACCTACTAGCCCATGAGCAGTTCTTC,CASNLLAHEQFF,-,TRBJ2-1,-,TRBV6-5
TGTGCCAGCCTCTGGGCTAGCGGGGTTTCTAATGAGCAGTTCTTC,CASLWASGVSNEQFF,-,TRBJ2-1,TRBD2,TRBV27
TGTGCCATCAGTGAGTCGACTCGGGACACCTACCAAGAGACCCAGTACTTC,CAISESTRDTYQETQYF,-,TRBJ2-5,-,TRBV10-3
TGTGCCAGTAGGGATAACAGGGGGCAAGCTGCCCTCCGAAGCTACACCTTC,CASRDNRGQAALRSYTF,-,TRBJ1-2,TRBD1,TRBV19
TGTGCCAGCAGCCACTACGGGACTACCTCGGGCCACGAGCAGTACTTC,CASSHYGTTSGHEQYF,-,TRBJ2-7,TRBD2,TRBV4-2
TGTGCCAGCAGCTTAAGCGGGACACCTTCCTACTACACCTTC,CASSLSGTPSYYTF,-,TRBJ1-2,-,TRBV7-9
TGTGCCAGCAGGACTACAGGGTATAGCAATCAGCCCCAGCATTTT,CASRTTGYSNQPQHF,-,TRBJ1-5,-,TRBV28
TGTGCCAGCAGCTTGGTCAGGGTTGCAGATACGCAGTATTTT,CASSLVRVADTQYF,-,TRBJ2-3,-,TRBV5-6
TGTGCCAGCAGCAAATATAGCCGAGGGACTAGCGGTTTAGATACGCAGTATTTT,CASSKYSRGTSGLDTQYF,-,TRBJ2-3,TRBD2,TRBV7-2
TGTGCCAGCAGCTTCTGGGGGGAGGAGACCCAGTACTTC,CASSFWGEETQYF,-,TRBJ2-5,-,TRBV11-2
TGTGCCAGCAGTGAAGGCCAGGGGCTGGCCGAGCAGTACTTC,CASSEGQGLAEQYF,-,TRBJ2-7,-,TRBV2
TGTGCCAGCAGCCCCGGGCGGGACGAGCAGTACTTC,CASSPGRDEQYF,-,TRBJ2-7,-,TRBV5-6
TGCGCCAGCTGGGACAGGGGAAACTCTGGGGCCAACGTCCTGACTTTC,CASWDRGNSGANVLTF,-,TRBJ2-6,TRBD1,TRBV10-2
TGTGCCAGCAGATCCATAGGACATAACACTGAAGCTTTCTTT,CASRSIGHNTEAFF,once,TRBJ1-1,-,TRBV28
TGTGCCAGCAGTTCCTCCGGGACTAGCGGGTACAATGAGCAGTTCTTC,CASSSSGTSGYNEQFF,-,TRBJ2-1,TRBD2,TRBV27
TGTGCCAGCAGCTCGGACAGGGGGCGTGGTGAAGCTTTCTTT,CASSSDRGRGEAFF,-,TRBJ1-1,TRBD1,TRBV7-8
TGTGCCAGCAGCGTGCAGGGGGCCGAAGAGACCCAGTACTTC,CASSVQGAEETQYF,-,TRBJ2-5,TRBD1,TRBV5-4
TGTGCCAGCAGTGCCCCGGGGACTAGCGGGAGCAATGAGCAGTTCTTC,CASSAPGTSGSNEQFF,-,TRBJ2-1,TRBD2,TRBV25-1
TGTGCCAGCAGCTTGGCGGCAGACTATGGCTACACCTTC,CASSLAADYGYTF,-,TRBJ1-2,-,TRBV7-9
TGTGCCAGCAGCCCCGGGACTAGCGTTGAGACCCAGTACTTC,CASSPGTSVETQYF,-,TRBJ2-5,TRBD2,TRBV7-9
TGCGCCAGCAGCTTGGATGGGGGCATGAACACTGAAGCTTTCTTT,CASSLDGGMNTEAFF,-,TRBJ1-1,-,TRBV5-1
TGTGCCAGTAGGCCGGGACAGGGTCCTGAAGCTTTCTTT,CASRPGQGPEAFF,-,TRBJ1-1,TRBD1,TRBV19
TGCAGCGTTGAGATCGACAGCAAAATACCCTACGAGCAGTACTTC,CSVEIDSKIPYEQYF,-,TRBJ2-7,-,TRBV29-1
TGTGCCAGCAGCCCGGTAACAGGGACCCCTGAAGCTTTCTTT,CASSPVTGTPEAFF,-,TRBJ1-1,-,TRBV11-2
TGTGCCAGCAGCGTAGATCAGGGCAGTGAAGCTTTCTTT,CASSVDQGSEAFF,-,TRBJ1-1,-,TRBV9
TGTGCCAGTGGAGGGACAGCAACTAATGAAAAACTGTTTTTT,CASGGTATNEKLFF,once,TRBJ1-4,TRBD1,TRBV19
TGTGCCAGCAGCTCCAAAGGGGCCTCGACAGGGAACTATGGCTACACCTTC,CASSSKGASTGNYGYTF,-,TRBJ1-2,TRBD1,TRBV11-3
TGTGCCAGCAGCCAAGGGAGGAACTATGGCTACACCTTC,CASSQGRNYGYTF,-,TRBJ1-2,-,TRBV14
TGTGCCAGTACCTCAGGGGCGCGGCGTAGCAATCAGCCCCAGCATTTT,CASTSGARRSNQPQHF,-,TRBJ1-5,-,TRBV19
TGTGCCAGCAGCTCCCTGGGAGCGGGAGGGGTATCCTACGAGCAGTACTTC,CASSSLGAGGVSYEQYF,-,TRBJ2-7,TRBD2,TRBV7-2
TGTGCCAGCAGTACCTTGACAGGGGCCAAAAACATTCAGTACTTC,CASSTLTGAKNIQYF,-,TRBJ2-4,TRBD1,TRBV6-5
TGTGCCAGTAGTTCCAAGTCGGGGGTTTATGGCTACACCTTC,CASSSKSGVYGYTF,-,TRBJ1-2,-,TRBV19
TGTGCCACCAGTGATCCCAGAAGGAACTACTCTGGAAACACCATATATTTT,CATSDPRRNYSGNTIYF,once,TRBJ1-3,-,TRBV24-1
TGTGCCAGCAGTTATAGCAGGGGCGATGGCTACACCTTC,CASSYSRGDGYTF,-,TRBJ1-2,-,TRBV6-5
TGCGCCAGCAGCCAACGCCCGGACAGGGATAACGAGCAGTACTTC,CASSQRPDRDNEQYF,-,TRBJ2-7,TRBD1,TRBV4-1
TGTGCCAGTAGTATCGATGGGCGTCAGGGGTACGAGCAGTACTTC,CASSIDGRQGYEQYF,-,TRBJ2-7,-,TRBV19
TGTGCCAGCAGTCAACAAGACAATGAGCAGTTCTTC,CASSQQDNEQFF,-,TRBJ2-1,-,TRBV2
TGCGCCAGCAGTGATCCGGGCAGGGCGCTCTTCGGGGAGCTGTTTTTT,CASSDPGRALFGELFF,-,TRBJ2-2,-,TRBV10-2
TGTGCCAGCTCACTCACAGGGGTCTCGGACGAGCAGTACTTC,CASSLTGVSDEQYF,-,TRBJ2-7,TRBD1,TRBV18
TGTGCCAGCAGCCAAGAGTTTGTGGGCGGGGGGGCCAATGAGCAGTTCTTC,CASSQEFVGGGANEQFF,-,TRBJ2-1,TRBD2,TRBV3-1/TRBV3-2
TGCGCCAGCAGCCTAGCGGGATATTCTGGAAACACCATATATTTT,CASSLAGYSGNTIYF,-,TRBJ1-3,-,TRBV4-1
TGTGCCAGCGCTACAGGGGGCGAATACGAGCAGTACTTC,CASATGGEYEQYF,-,TRBJ2-7,TRBD1,TRBV18
TGTGCCAGCAGCCCCACGGAGGGCGGGTTTAGGTACACCTTC,CASSPTEGGFRYTF,once,TRBJ1-2,-,TRBV7-9
TGTGCCATCAGCGCGGGGACTAGCTCCTACGAGCAGTACTTC,CAISAGTSSYEQYF,-,TRBJ2-7,TRBD2,TRBV10-3
TGTGCCAGCAGCTTATCGTCAGGACAAGAGACCCAGTACTTC,CASSLSSGQETQYF,-,TRBJ2-5,-,TRBV7-2
TGTGCCAGCAGCCAATCGCTGCCTAGCCGCGAGCAGTACTTC,CASSQSLPSREQYF,-,TRBJ2-7,-,TRBV16
TGTGCCAGCACCATAACAAGGGAGGCTGAAGCTTTCTTT,CASTITREAEAFF,-,TRBJ1-1,-,TRBV7-2
TGCAGCGGCGGGACCTCTAATGAAAAACTGTTTTTT,CSGGTSNEKLFF,-,TRBJ1-4,-,TRBV29-1
TGTGCCAGCAGTTTAAGGGGTTCACCCCTCCACTTT,CASSLRGSPLHF,-,TRBJ1-6,-,TRBV27